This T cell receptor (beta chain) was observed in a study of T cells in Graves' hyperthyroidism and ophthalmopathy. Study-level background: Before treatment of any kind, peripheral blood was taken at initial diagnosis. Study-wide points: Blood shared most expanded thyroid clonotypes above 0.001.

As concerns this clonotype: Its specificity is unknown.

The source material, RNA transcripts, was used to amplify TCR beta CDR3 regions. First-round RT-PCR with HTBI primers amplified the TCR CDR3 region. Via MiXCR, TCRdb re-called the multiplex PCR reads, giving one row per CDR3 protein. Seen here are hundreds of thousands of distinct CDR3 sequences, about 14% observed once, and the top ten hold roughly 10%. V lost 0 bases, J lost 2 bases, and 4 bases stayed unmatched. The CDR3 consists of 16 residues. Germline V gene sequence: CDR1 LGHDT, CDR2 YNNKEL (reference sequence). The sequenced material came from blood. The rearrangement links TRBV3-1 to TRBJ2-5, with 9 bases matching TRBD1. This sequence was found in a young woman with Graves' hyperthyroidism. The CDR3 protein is CASSQEKGTGQETQYF. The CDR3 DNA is TGTGCCAGCAGCCAAGAGAAGGGGACAGGGCAAGAGACCCAGTACTTC.